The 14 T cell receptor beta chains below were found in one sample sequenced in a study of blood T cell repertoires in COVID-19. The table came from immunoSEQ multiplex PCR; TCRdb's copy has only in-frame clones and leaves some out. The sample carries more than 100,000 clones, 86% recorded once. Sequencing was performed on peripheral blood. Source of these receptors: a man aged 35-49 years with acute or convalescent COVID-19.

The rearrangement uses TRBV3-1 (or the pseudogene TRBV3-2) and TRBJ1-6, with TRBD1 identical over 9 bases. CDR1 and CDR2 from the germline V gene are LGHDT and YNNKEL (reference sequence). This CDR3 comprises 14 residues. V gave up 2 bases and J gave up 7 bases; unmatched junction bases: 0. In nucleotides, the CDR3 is TGTGCCAGCAGCCAAACAGGGGGCAATTCACCCCTCCACTTT. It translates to CASSQTGGNSPLHF.

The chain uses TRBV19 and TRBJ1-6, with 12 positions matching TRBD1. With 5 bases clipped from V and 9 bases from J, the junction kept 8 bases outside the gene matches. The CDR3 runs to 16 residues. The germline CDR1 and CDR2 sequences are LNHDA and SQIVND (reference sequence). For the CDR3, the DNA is TGTGCCAGTAGTTTGGGACAGGGGGCCTGGAGTTCACCCCTCCACTTT. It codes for CASSLGQGAWSSPLHF. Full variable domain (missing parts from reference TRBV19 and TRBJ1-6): DGGITQSPKYLFRKEGQNVTLSCEQNLNHDAMYWYRQDPGQGLRLIYYSQIVNDFQKGDIAEGYSVSREKKESFPLTVTSAQKNPTAFYLCASSLGQGAWSSPLHFGNGTRLTVT.

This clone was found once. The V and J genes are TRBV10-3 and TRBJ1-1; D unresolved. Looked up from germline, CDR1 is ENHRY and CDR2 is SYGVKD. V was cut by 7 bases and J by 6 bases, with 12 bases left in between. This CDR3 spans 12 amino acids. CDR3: CAIKTQEAEAFF. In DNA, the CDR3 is TGTGCCATCAAAACCCAGGAAGCTGAAGCTTTCTTT.

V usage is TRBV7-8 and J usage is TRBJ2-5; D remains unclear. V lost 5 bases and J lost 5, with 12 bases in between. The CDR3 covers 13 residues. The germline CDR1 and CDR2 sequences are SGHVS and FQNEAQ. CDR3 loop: CASSPKPRETQYF. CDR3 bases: TGTGCCAGCAGCCCTAAACCTCGGGAGACCCAGTACTTC.

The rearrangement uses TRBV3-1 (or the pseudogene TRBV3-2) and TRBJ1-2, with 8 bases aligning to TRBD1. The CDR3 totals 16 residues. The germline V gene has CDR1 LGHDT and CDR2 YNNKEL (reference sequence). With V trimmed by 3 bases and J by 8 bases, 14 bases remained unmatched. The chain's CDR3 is CASSQRTGTGDRGYTF. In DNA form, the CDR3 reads TGTGCCAGCAGCCAGAGGACCGGGACAGGCGATAGGGGCTACACCTTC.

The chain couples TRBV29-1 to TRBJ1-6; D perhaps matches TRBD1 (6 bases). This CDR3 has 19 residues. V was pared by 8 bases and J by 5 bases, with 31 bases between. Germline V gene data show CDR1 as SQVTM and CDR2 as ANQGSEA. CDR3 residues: CSPPRYPTGNLPNNSPLHF. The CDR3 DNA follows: TGCAGCCCCCCAAGGTACCCGACAGGAAATTTACCAAATAATTCACCCCTCCACTTT.

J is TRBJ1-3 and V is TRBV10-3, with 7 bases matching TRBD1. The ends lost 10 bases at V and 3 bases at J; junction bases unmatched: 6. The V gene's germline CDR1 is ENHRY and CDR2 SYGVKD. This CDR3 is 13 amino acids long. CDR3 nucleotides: TGTGCCACCACGGGACAGCTTGGAAACACCATATATTTT. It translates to CATTGQLGNTIYF.

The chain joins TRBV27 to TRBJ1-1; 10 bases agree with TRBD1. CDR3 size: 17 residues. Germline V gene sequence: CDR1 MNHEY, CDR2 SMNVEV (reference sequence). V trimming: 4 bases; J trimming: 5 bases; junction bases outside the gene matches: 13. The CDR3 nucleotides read TGTGCCAGCAGTTCACTGGCCCGGACAGGGGGAAATACTGAAGCTTTCTTT. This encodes CASSSLARTGGNTEAFF.

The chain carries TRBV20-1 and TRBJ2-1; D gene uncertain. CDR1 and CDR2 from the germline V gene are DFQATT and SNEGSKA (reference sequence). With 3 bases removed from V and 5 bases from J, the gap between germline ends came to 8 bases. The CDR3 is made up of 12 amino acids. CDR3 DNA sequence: TGCAGTGCTAGTAAGCAGGACAATGAGCAGTTCTTC. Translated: CSASKQDNEQFF.

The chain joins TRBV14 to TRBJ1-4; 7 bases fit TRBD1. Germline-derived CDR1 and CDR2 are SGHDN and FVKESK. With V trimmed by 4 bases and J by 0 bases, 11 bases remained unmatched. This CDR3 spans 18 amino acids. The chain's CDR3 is CASSLRRGQTSTNEKLFF. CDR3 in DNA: TGTGCCAGCAGCCTTCGAAGGGGACAGACTTCAACTAATGAAAAACTGTTTTTT.

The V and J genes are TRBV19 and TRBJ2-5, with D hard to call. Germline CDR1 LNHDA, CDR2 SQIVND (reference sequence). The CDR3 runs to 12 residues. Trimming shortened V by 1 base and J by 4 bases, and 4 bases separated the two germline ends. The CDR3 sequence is CASSIGPETQYF. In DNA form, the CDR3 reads TGTGCCAGTAGTATAGGGCCAGAGACCCAGTACTTC. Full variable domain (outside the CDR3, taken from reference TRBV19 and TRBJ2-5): DGGITQSPKYLFRKEGQNVTLSCEQNLNHDAMYWYRQDPGQGLRLIYYSQIVNDFQKGDIAEGYSVSREKKESFPLTVTSAQKNPTAFYLCASSIGPETQYFGPGTRLLVL.

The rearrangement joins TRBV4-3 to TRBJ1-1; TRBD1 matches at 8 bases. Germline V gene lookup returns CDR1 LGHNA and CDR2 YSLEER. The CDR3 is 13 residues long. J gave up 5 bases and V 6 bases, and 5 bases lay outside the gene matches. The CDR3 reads CASRGTGGTEAFF. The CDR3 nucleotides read TGCGCCAGCAGGGGGACAGGCGGGACTGAAGCTTTCTTT.

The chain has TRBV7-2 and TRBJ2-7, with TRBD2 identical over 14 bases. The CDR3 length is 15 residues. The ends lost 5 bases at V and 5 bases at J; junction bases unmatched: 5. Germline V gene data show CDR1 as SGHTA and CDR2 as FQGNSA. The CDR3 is CASSGTSGRRHEQYF. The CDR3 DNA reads TGTGCCAGCAGCGGGACTAGCGGGAGACGACACGAGCAGTACTTC.

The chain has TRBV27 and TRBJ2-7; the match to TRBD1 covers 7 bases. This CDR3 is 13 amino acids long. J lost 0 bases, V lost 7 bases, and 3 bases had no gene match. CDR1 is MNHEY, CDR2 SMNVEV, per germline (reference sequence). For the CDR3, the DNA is TGTGCCAGCAAGCAGGGGGTCTCCTACGAGCAGTACTTC. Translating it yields CASKQGVSYEQYF.